Listed below are T cell receptor beta chains from one sample, sequenced in a study of CD8 T cells in Susac syndrome. A single record per CDR3 protein comes from TCRdb applying MiXCR to the immunoSEQ multiplex PCR reads. The sample contains fewer than 85,000 distinct CDR3 sequences, around 94% of which appear only once. Specimen: CD8+ T cells from PBMCs. These receptors originate from a human donor with Susac syndrome. The CDR3 runs from the conserved cysteine through the conserved F or W. A D gene is named only where the DNA matches it firmly. Clone size is not always given. Where it is, it says once, few, many or a class for expanded clones.

>TRBV4-1|.|.|TRBJ2-7
TGCGCCAGCAGTGATAGGGGGGGGGCACGATACGAGCAGTACTTC
CASSDRGGARYEQYF
>TRBV20-1|.|.|TRBJ2-6
TGCAGTGCCTCGGGGTGGACAAACTCTGGGGCCAACGTCCTGACTTTC
CSASGWTNSGANVLTF
>TRBV29-1|.|.|TRBJ1-4
TGCAGCGTTGTCGGGCAGGGAAAGGAAAAACTGTTTTTT
CSVVGQGKEKLFF
>TRBV30|once|.|TRBJ1-1
TGTGCCTGGAATCCGGGCATGGGTTGGGCTTTCTTT
CAWNPGMGWAFF
>TRBV12-3/TRBV12-4|.|.|TRBJ1-2
TGTGCCAGCAGTCCATTTTTCGGGACTCACTATGGCTACACCTTC
CASSPFFGTHYGYTF
>TRBV24-1|.|.|TRBJ2-7
TGTGCCACCAGTGATCGGGACTACGAGCAGTACTTC
CATSDRDYEQYF
>TRBV11-2|few|.|TRBJ2-7
TGTGCCAGCAGCTTAGCTCCGACTAGCTACGAGCAGTACTTC
CASSLAPTSYEQYF
>TRBV9|.|TRBD1|TRBJ1-6
TGTGCCAGCAGCGTAGGACAGGGAAATTCACCCCTCCACTTT
CASSVGQGNSPLHF
>TRBV6-2/TRBV6-3|.|.|TRBJ2-7
TGTGCCAGCAGTTTTGGGGTCTACGAGCAGTACTTC
CASSFGVYEQYF
>TRBV9|.|.|TRBJ2-5
TGTGCCAGCAGCGTAAAGTGGGGGAGAGAGACCCAGTACTTC
CASSVKWGRETQYF
>TRBV3-1|.|.|TRBJ2-5
TGTGCCAGCAGCCCGATGGCTGGGGAGACCCAGTACTTC
CASSPMAGETQYF
>TRBV2|.|.|TRBJ2-5
TGTGCCAGCAGTGAAGACGGGCAGGGGGGGGAGACCCAGTACTTC
CASSEDGQGGETQYF
>TRBV6-2/TRBV6-3|once|.|TRBJ2-1
TGTGCCAGCATGGGGGGAGAATACAATGAGCAGTTCTTC
CASMGGEYNEQFF
>TRBV5-1|.|.|TRBJ1-5
TGCGCCAGCAGCTTGGGAGGGGGAGGTCAGCCCCAGCATTTT
CASSLGGGGQPQHF
>TRBV5-5|.|TRBD1|TRBJ1-5
TGTGCCAGCAGCTTGGCCGGGACAGGGGCTTGGGATCAGCCCCAGCATTTT
CASSLAGTGAWDQPQHF
>TRBV29-1|.|.|TRBJ2-3
TGCAGCCTCGTGTGGGGGAGGGATACGCAGTATTTT
CSLVWGRDTQYF
>TRBV28|.|.|TRBJ1-2
TGTGCCAGCAGTTTACAGGGAGGCCTATATGGCTACACCTTC
CASSLQGGLYGYTF
>TRBV4-2|.|.|TRBJ2-2
TGTGCCAGCAGCCAAGATAGCGGACTGGGCGGGGAGCTGTTTTTT
CASSQDSGLGGELFF
>TRBV29-1|once|.|TRBJ2-1
TGCAGCGTTCACTACAATGAGCAGTTCTTC
CSVHYNEQFF
>TRBV7-6|.|TRBD2|TRBJ2-2
TGTGCCAGCAGCTTAGAGCTAGCGGGGACGAACACCGGGGAGCTGTTTTTT
CASSLELAGTNTGELFF
>TRBV2|.|TRBD1|TRBJ1-2
TGTGCCAGCAGACAGGACAGGGACCGAATTTATGGCTACACCTTC
CASRQDRDRIYGYTF
>TRBV2|.|.|TRBJ2-1
TGTGCCAGCAGTGAAGTGGGGTTCCTCCACAATGAGCAGTTCTTC
CASSEVGFLHNEQFF
>TRBV4-3|.|TRBD1|TRBJ1-6
TGCGCCAGCAGCCAAGACCGGGACAGGAATTCACCCCTCCACTTT
CASSQDRDRNSPLHF
>TRBV6-5|.|.|TRBJ1-1
TGTGCCAGCAGTTACTCGTCGTGGGAGCAGGCTTTCTTT
CASSYSSWEQAFF
>TRBV14|once|TRBD1|TRBJ2-7
TGTGCCAGCAGCCTACAGGGGCCTGTGGACGAGCAGTACTTC
CASSLQGPVDEQYF
>TRBV29-1|once|TRBD2|TRBJ2-7
TGCAGCATTGACCCGCGCGGGGGGGGCAACGAGCAGTACTTC
CSIDPRGGGNEQYF
>TRBV7-9|once|TRBD1|TRBJ2-7
TGTGCCAGCAGCGCCCCCGGGACAGGGTTCAACGAGCAGTACTTC
CASSAPGTGFNEQYF
>TRBV12-3/TRBV12-4|.|TRBD1|TRBJ1-2
TGTGCCAGCAGTTTCGGGACAGCCACTGGCTACACCTTC
CASSFGTATGYTF
>TRBV2|.|.|TRBJ2-1
TGTGCCAGCAGTGAGGGGGCAGGTGTAGGAGAGCAGTTCTTC
CASSEGAGVGEQFF
>TRBV27|.|TRBD2|TRBJ2-3
TGTGCCAGCGCCCGAGCGGGGGCCACAGATACGCAGTATTTT
CASARAGATDTQYF
>TRBV7-2|once|.|TRBJ2-7
TGTGCCAGCAGCTTCCTACGGGTATCCGAGCAGTACTTC
CASSFLRVSEQYF
>TRBV5-6|.|.|TRBJ2-1
TGTGCCAGCAGCCATGGAGGCTACTACTACAATGAGCAGTTCTTC
CASSHGGYYYNEQFF
>TRBV27|.|.|TRBJ2-5
TGTGCCAGCAGTCAGGGGAGGGTAGAGACCCAGTACTTC
CASSQGRVETQYF
>TRBV11-2|.|.|TRBJ2-7
TGTGCCAGCAGCAGTAGGCGGATTTACGAGCAGTACTTC
CASSSRRIYEQYF
>TRBV6-4|.|.|TRBJ1-5
TGTGCCTTCCAGCCCCAGCATTTT
CAFQPQHF
>TRBV24-1|.|.|TRBJ2-1
TGTGCCACCAGTGCAGGCCGGACCTACGAGCAGTTCTTC
CATSAGRTYEQFF